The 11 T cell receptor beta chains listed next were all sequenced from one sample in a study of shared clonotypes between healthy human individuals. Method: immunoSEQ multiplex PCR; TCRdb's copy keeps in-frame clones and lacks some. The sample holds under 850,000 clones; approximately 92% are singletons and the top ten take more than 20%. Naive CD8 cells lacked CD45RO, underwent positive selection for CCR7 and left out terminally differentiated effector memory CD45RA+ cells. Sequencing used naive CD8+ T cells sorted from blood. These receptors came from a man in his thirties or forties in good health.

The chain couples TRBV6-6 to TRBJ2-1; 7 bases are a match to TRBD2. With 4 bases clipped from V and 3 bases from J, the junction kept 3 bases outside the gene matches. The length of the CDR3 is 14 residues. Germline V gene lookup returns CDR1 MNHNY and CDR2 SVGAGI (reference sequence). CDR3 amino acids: CASSSSGGYNEQFF. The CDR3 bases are TGTGCCAGCAGTTCATCGGGGGGCTACAATGAGCAGTTCTTC.

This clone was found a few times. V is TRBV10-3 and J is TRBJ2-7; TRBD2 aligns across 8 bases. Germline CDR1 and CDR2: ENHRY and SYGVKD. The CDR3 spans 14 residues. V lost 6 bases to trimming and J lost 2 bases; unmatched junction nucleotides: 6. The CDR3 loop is CAIRDPGLAYEQYF. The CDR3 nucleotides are TGTGCCATCAGGGACCCGGGACTAGCCTACGAGCAGTACTTC.

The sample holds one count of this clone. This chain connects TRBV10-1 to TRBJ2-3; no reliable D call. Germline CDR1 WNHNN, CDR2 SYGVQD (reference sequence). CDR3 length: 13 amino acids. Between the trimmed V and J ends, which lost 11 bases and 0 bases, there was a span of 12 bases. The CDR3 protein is CASALSSTDTQYF. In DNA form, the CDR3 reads TGCGCCTCCGCGTTGTCTAGCACAGATACGCAGTATTTT.

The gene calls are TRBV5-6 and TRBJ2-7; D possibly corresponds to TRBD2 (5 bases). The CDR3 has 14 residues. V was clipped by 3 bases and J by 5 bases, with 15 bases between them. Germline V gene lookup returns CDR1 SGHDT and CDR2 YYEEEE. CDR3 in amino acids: CASSYGGPANEQYF. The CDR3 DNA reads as TGTGCCAGCAGCTACGGCGGGCCTGCGAACGAGCAGTACTTC.

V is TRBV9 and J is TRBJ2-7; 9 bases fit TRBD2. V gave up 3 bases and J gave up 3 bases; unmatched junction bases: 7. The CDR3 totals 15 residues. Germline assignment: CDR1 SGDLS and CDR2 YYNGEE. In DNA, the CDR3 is TGTGCCAGCAGCGGCTTAGCGGGAGCTCTCTACGAGCAGTACTTC. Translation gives CASSGLAGALYEQYF.

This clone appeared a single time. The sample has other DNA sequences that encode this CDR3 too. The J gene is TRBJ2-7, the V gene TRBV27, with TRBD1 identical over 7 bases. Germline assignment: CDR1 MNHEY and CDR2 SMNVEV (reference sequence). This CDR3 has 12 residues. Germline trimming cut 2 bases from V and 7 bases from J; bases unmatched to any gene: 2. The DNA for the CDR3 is TGTGCCAGCAGTTTACCAGGGGGAGAGCAGTACTTC. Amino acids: CASSLPGGEQYF.

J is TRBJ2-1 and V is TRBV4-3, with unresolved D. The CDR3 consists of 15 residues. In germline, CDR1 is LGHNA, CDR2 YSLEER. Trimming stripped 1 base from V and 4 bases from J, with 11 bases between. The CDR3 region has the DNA TGCGCCAGCAGCCAAGTCGAGTCGCTGTACAATGAGCAGTTCTTC. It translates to CASSQVESLYNEQFF.

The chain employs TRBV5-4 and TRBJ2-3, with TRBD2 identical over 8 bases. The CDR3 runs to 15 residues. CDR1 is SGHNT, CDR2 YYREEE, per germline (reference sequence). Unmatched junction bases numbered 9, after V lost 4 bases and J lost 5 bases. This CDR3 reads CASSRAGAGGDTQYF. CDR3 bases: TGTGCCAGCAGCCGAGCAGGGGCGGGGGGAGATACGCAGTATTTT.

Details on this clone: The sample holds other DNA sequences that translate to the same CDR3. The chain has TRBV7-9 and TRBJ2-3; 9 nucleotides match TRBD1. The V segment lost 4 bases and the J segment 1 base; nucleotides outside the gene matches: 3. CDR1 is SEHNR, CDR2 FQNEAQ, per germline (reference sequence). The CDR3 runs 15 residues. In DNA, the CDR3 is TGTGCCAGCAGCTCGAGGGACAGGGGCACAGATACGCAGTATTTT. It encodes CASSSRDRGTDTQYF. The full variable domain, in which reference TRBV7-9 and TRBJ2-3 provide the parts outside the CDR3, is DTGVSQNPRHKITKRGQNVTFRCDPISEHNRLYWYRQTLGQGPEFLTYFQNEAQLEKSRLLSDRFSAERPKGSFSTLEIQRTEQGDSAMYLCASSSRDRGTDTQYFGPGTRLTVL.

DNA for the CDR3: TGTGCCAGCATTCGAGGCAGACTTGAAGCTTTCTTT. Its protein is CASIRGRLEAFF. V is TRBV6-1 and J is TRBJ1-1; D is unclear. Per the germline V gene, CDR1 is MNHNS and CDR2 is SASEGT. The CDR3 has 12 residues. Between the trimmed V and J ends, which lost 7 bases and 7 bases, there was a span of 13 bases.

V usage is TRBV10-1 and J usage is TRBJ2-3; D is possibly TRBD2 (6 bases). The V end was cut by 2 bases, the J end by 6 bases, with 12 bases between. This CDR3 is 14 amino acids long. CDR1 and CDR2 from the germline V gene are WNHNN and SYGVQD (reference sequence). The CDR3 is CASSETSGRDTQYF. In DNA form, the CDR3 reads TGCGCCAGCAGTGAGACCTCAGGGAGGGATACGCAGTATTTT.